Described below is a single T cell receptor beta chain sequence and its context. The antigen it binds to is not known. Base-call qualities are not available, and no considerably larger clone is one nucleotide away. The CDR1 and CDR2 encoded by the germline V gene (reference sequence) are MNHEY and SMNVEV. Relative to germline, V is 5 bases shorter and J is 0 bases shorter, with 8 bases between their ends. The CDR3 starts with the cysteine, ends with the phenylalanine, and has 14 residues. Only the CDR3 portion is preserved as DNA: 42 bases, with reading frame beginning at the first base. This sample stems from a study of T cell responses to AZD1222 COVID-19 vaccine (dated by TCRdb to the early 2020s). For context, the study as a whole: TCR sequencing covered roughly 230 trial participants: 207 given two doses of AZD1222 and around 25 given two doses of MenACWY control vaccine. Trial participants were enrolled by age into subgroups of 18-55, 56-69 and 70-plus years, and roughly 150, 30 and 60 TCR-sequenced participants, respectively, were included in these subgroups.

Explained via the paper, the time point label denotes: about 28 days (+/-7) after the second vaccine dose. Because spike-specific TCR depth and breadth did not differ between the two schedules, AZD1222 recipients who got a second dose at roughly 4 weeks were pooled with those who got a second dose at roughly 12 weeks. The vaccinee samples were drawn from two UK trials, COV001 and COV002, one of which was a single-blind randomized controlled phase 2/3 trial testing AZD1222 (ChAdOx1 nCoV-19) in healthy adults. For TCRbeta chain sequencing, PBMC samples were collected from trial participants at day 0 and at day 28 after the second dose. General findings and caveats noted by the study authors: Because no day 14 peak-response samples were available, the repertoires could be characterized only after the peak T cell response. Vaccine-associated CD4 TCRs spanned the whole spike protein, with dominant responses in regions 160-218 and 743-854. After two AZD1222 doses, both the breadth and the depth of spike-specific TCRs were significantly higher than at day 0 and than in MenACWY recipients. Epitopes outside the regions mutated in the B.1.351 and B.1.1.7 variants were reportedly recognized by nearly half of the unique spike-specific TCRs. Conclusions about previously exposed vaccinees were limited because only a handful of AZD1222 recipients were SARS-CoV-2 seropositive at baseline. The 56-69-year group was small, and its depth increase did not reach significance, likely because of low power. Participants were mostly white British, with more females than males. The authors suggested clonal diversity may have been underestimated.

The CDR3 regions of human TCRbeta chains were analyzed by immunosequencing. Under the source paper's analysis protocol: Repertoire TCRs were checked for matches against a reference library of SARS-CoV-2-specific TCRs that had been generated using the MIRA antigen-specificity platform. Breadth was defined as the fraction of unique TCRs that were SARS-CoV-2-associated, and depth was defined as the fraction of total T cells that were SARS-CoV-2-associated. Using the MIRA data, each spike-specific TCR was mapped to the spike region that the TCR reacts to and placed in a CD4 or CD8 class. Log10-transformed breadth and depth values were compared by one-way ANOVA with Sidak's multiple comparisons tests. As stored in TCRdb, this immuneACCESS dataset retains in-frame rearrangements with V and J assigned. A fraction of the clones does not appear; measured against another copy, unresolved V genes explain less than half of the discrepancy, and the remainder lacks a known reason. V and J calls and clone size follow that table, whereas D and trimming were derived from the DNA. The sample includes fewer than 150,000 clones, with about 91% observed a single time. Together, the top ten hold about 10% of the sample.

This clonotype originated in an adult who received the AZD1222 COVID-19 vaccine. The material sequenced was peripheral blood, taken 28 days after the second AZD1222 dose. The receptor chain draws on TRBV27 and TRBJ2-1; the D gene is not confidently resolved. This receptor has the CDR3 CASSGGLSYNEQFF. The DNA sequence is given as TGTGCCAGCAGTGGCGGCCTCTCCTACAATGAGCAGTTCTTC.